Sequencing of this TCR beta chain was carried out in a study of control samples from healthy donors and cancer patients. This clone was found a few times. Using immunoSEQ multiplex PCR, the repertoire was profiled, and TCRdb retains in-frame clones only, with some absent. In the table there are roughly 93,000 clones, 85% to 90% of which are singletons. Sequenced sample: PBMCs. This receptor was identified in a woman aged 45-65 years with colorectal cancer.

CDR3 DNA sequence: TGTGCCAGCAGCCAAGCCCTAGGGGGGGTAGCCAAAAACATTCAGTACTTC. Its protein product is CASSQALGGVAKNIQYF. The V and J genes are TRBV4-2 and TRBJ2-4, with D tentatively TRBD2 (7 bases). Germline assignment: CDR1 LGHNA and CDR2 YNFKEQ. The CDR3 covers 17 residues. V dropped 1 base and J dropped 0 bases, with 13 bases sitting between them.